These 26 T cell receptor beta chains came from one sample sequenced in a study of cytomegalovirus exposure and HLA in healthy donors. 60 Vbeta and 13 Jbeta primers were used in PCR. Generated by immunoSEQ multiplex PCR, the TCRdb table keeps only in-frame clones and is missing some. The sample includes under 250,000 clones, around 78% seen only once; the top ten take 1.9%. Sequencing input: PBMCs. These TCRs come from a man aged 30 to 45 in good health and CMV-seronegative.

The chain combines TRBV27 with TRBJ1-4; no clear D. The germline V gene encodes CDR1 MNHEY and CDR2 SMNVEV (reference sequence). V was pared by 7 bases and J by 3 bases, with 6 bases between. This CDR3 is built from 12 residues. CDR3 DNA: TGTGCCAGCAAGAGCGCTAATGAAAAACTGTTTTTT. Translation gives CASKSANEKLFF.

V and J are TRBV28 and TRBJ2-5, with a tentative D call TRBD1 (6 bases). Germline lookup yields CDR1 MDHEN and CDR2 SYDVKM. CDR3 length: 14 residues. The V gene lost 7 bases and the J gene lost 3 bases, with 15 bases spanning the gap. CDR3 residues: CASTSLDRKETQYF. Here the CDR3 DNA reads TGTGCCAGCACCTCCCTCGACAGGAAAGAGACCCAGTACTTC.

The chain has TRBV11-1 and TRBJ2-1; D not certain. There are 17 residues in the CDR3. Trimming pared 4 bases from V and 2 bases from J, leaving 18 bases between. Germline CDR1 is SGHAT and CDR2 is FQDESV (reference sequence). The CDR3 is CASSSRPAGVPYNEQFF. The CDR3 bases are TGTGCCAGCAGCTCGCGTCCCGCTGGAGTTCCCTACAATGAGCAGTTCTTC.

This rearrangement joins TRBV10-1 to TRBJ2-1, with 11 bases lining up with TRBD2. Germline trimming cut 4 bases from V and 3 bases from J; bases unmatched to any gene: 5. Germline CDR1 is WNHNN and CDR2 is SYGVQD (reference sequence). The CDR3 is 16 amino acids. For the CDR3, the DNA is TGCGCCAGCAGTGTCCCTCTAGCGGGGGGCTACAATGAGCAGTTCTTC. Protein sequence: CASSVPLAGGYNEQFF.

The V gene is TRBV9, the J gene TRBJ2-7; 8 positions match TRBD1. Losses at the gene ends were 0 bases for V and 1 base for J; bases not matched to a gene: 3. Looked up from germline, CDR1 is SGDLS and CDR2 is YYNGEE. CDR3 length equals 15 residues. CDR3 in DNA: TGTGCCAGCAGCGTAGGACAGGGGCCGTCCTACGAGCAGTACTTC. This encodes CASSVGQGPSYEQYF.

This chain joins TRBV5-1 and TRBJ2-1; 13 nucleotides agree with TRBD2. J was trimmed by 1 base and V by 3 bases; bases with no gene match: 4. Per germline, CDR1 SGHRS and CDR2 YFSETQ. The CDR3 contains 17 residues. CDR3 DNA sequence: TGCGCCAGCAGCTCCGGGACTAGCGGGATATCCTACAATGAGCAGTTCTTC. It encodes CASSSGTSGISYNEQFF.

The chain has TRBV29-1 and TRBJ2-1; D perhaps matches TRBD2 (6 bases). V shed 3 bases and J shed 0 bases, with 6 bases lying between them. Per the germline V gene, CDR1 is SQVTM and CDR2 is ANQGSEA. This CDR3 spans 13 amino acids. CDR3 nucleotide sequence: TGCAGCGTTGACGGGAGCTCCTACAATGAGCAGTTCTTC. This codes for CSVDGSSYNEQFF.

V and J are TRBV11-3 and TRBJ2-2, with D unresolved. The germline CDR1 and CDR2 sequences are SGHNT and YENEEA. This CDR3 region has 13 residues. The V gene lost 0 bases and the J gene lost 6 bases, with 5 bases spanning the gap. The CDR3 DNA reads TGTGCCAGCAGCTTAGACTCCCCCGGGGAGCTGTTTTTT. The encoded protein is CASSLDSPGELFF.

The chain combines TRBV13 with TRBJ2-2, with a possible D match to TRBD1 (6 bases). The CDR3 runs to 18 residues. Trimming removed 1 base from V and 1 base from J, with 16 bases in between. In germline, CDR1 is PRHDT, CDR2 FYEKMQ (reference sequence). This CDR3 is CASSLEDRGGQNTGELFF. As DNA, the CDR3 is TGTGCCAGCAGCTTAGAGGATCGTGGGGGACAGAACACCGGGGAGCTGTTTTTT. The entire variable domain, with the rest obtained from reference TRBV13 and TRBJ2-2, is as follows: AAGVIQSPRHLIKEKRETATLKCYPIPRHDTVYWYQQGPGQDPQFLISFYEKMQSDKGSIPDRFSAQQFSDYHSELNMSSLELGDSALYFCASSLEDRGGQNTGELFFGEGSRLTVL.

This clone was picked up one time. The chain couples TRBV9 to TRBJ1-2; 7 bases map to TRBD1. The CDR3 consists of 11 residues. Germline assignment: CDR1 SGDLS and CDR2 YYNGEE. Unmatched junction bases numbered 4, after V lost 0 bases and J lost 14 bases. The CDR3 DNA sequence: TGTGCCAGCAGCGTAGGACAGGGAAAGACCTTC. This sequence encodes CASSVGQGKTF.

The CDR3 bases are TGCAGCGTGGCCTGGGAGAGCTTTGGGAGCAATCAGCCCCAGCATTTT. Its protein product is CSVAWESFGSNQPQHF. This chain links TRBV29-1 with TRBJ1-5; unclear D gene. V lost 6 bases, J lost 1 base, and 19 bases lay in between. Germline-derived CDR1 and CDR2 are SQVTM and ANQGSEA. The CDR3 covers 16 residues.

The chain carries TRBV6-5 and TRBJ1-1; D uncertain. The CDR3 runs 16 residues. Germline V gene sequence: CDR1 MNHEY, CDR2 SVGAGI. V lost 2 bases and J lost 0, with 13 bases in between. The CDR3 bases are TGTGCCAGCAGTTACGACTTACCGAGTTTGAACACTGAAGCTTTCTTT. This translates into CASSYDLPSLNTEAFF.

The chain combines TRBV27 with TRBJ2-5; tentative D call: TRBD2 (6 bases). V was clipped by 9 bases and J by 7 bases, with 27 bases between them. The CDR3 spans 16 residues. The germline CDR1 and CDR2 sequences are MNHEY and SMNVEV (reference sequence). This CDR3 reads CASSPQGRRMRGTQYF. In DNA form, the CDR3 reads TGTGCCAGTTCGCCCCAGGGACGCAGGATGCGGGGGACCCAGTACTTC.

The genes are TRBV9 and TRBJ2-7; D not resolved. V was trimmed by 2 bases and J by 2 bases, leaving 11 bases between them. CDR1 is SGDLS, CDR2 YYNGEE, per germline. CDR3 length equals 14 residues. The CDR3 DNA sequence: TGTGCCAGCAGCGTTGGCAGGTTAACCTACGAGCAGTACTTC. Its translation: CASSVGRLTYEQYF.

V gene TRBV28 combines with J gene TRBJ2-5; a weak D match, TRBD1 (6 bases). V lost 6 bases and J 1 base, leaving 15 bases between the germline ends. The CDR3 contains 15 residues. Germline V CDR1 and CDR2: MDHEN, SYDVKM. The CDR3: CASRLRWTAQETQYF. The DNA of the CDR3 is TGTGCCAGCAGGTTACGGTGGACAGCCCAAGAGACCCAGTACTTC.

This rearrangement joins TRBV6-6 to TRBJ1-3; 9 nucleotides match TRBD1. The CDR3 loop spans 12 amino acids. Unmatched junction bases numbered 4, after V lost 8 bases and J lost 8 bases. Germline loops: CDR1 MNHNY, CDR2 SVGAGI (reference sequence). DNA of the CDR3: TGTGCCAGCGGGGACAGGGTTTACACCATATATTTT. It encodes CASGDRVYTIYF.

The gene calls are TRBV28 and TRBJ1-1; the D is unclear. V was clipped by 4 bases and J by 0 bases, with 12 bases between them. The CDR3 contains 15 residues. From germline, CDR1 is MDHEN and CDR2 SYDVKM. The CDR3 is CASSYPRGMNTEAFF. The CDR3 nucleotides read TGTGCCAGCAGTTACCCGCGGGGTATGAACACTGAAGCTTTCTTT.

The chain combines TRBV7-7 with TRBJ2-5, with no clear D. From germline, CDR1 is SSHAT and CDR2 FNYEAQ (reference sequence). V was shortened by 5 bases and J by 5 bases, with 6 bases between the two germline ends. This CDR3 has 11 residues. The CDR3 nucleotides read TGTGCCAGCAGCGCTGGCGAGACCCAGTACTTC. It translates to CASSAGETQYF.

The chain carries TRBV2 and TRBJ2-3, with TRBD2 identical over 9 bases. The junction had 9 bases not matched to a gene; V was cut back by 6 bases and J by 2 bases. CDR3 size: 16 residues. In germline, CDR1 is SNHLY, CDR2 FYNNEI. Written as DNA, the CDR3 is TGTGCCAGCAGGCCCGGGCTAGCGGGATTCACAGATACGCAGTATTTT. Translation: CASRPGLAGFTDTQYF.

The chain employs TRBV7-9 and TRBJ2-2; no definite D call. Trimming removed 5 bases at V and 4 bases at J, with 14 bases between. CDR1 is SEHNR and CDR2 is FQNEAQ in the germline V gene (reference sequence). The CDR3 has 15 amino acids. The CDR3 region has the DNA TGTGCCAGCAGCCTCCGCCGGGTATCCACCGGGGAGCTGTTTTTT. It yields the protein CASSLRRVSTGELFF. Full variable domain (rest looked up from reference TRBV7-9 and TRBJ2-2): DTGVSQNPRHKITKRGQNVTFRCDPISEHNRLYWYRQTLGQGPEFLTYFQNEAQLEKSRLLSDRFSAERPKGSFSTLEIQRTEQGDSAMYLCASSLRRVSTGELFFGEGSRLTVL.

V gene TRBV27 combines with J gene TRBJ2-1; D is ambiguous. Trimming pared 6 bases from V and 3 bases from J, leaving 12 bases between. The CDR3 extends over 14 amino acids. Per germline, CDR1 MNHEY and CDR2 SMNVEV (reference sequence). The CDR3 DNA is TGTGCCAGCAGACGGCAGGTCTTCTACAATGAGCAGTTCTTC. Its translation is CASRRQVFYNEQFF.

CDR3 sequence (DNA): TGCAGCGTTGACCCCTCAGGGTTCGCCGGCTACACCTTC. Translated: CSVDPSGFAGYTF. The gene calls are TRBV29-1 and TRBJ1-2, with TRBD1 as a possible D gene (5 bases). CDR3 length: 13 amino acids. Germline V lookup: CDR1 SQVTM, CDR2 ANQGSEA. Trimming took off 3 bases at V and 8 bases at J, with 16 bases between the two ends. The variable domain in full, with the rest retrieved from reference TRBV29-1 and TRBJ1-2, is SAVISQKPSRDICQRGTSLTIQCQVDSQVTMMFWYRQQPGQSLTLIATANQGSEATYESGFVIDKFPISRPNLTFSTLTVSNMSPEDSSIYLCSVDPSGFAGYTFGSGTRLTVV.

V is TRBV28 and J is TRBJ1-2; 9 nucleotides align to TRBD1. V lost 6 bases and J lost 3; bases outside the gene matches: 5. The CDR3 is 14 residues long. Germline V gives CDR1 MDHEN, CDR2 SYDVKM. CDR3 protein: CASRKTGGYYGYTF. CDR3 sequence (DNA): TGTGCCAGCAGGAAAACAGGGGGCTACTATGGCTACACCTTC.

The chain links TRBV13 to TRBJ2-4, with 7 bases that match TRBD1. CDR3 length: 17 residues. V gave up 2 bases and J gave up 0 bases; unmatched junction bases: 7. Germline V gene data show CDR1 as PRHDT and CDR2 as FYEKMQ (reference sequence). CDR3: CASSLLQGTLAKNIQYF. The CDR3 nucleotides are TGTGCCAGCAGCTTACTACAGGGGACGCTAGCCAAAAACATTCAGTACTTC.

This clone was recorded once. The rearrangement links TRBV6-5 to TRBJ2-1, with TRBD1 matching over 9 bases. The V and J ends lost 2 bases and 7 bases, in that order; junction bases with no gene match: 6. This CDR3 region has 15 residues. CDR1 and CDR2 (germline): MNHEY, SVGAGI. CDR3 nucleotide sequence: TGTGCCAGCAGTTACGTGGGACAGGGCATTAATGAGCAGTTCTTC. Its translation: CASSYVGQGINEQFF.

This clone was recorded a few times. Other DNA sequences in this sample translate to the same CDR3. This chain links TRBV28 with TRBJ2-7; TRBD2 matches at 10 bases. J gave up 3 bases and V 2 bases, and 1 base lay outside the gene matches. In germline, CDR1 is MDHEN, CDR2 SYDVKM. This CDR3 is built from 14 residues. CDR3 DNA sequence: TGTGCCAGCAGTTTAAGCGGGAGGGACTACGAGCAGTACTTC. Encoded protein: CASSLSGRDYEQYF.